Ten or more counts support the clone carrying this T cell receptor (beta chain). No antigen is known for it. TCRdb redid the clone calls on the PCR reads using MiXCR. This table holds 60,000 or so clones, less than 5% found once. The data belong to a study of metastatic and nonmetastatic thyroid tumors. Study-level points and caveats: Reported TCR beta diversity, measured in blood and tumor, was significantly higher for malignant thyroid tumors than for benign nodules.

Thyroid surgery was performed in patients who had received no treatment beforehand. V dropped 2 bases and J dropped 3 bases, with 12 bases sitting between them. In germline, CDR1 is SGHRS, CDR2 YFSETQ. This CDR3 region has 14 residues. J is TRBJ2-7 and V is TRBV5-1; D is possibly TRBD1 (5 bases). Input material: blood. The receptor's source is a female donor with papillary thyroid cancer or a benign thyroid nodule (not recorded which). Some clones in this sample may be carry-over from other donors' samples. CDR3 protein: CASSLGSRDYEQYF. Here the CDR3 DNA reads TGCGCCAGCAGCTTAGGCAGCAGGGACTACGAGCAGTACTTC.